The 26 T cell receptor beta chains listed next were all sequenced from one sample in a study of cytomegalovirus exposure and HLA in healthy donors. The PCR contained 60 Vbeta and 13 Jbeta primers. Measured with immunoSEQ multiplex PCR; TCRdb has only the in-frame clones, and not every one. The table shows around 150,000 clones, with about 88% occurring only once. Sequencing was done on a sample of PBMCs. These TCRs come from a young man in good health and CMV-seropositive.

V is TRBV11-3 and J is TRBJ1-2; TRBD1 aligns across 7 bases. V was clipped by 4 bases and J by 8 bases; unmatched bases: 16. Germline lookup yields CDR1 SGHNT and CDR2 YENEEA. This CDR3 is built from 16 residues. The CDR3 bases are TGTGCCAGCAGCTCCAGCGGTCAGGGGGAGGTTTGGGGCTACACCTTC. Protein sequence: CASSSSGQGEVWGYTF.

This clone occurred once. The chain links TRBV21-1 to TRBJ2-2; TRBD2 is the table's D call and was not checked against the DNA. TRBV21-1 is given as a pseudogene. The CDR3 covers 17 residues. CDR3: CASRPGLAGGRTGELFF. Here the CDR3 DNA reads TGTGCCAGCAGACCCGGACTAGCGGGGGGCCGAACCGGGGAGCTGTTTTTT.

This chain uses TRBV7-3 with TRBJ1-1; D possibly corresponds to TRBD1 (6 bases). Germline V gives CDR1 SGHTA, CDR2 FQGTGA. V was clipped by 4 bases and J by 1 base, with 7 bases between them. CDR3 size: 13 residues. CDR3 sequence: CASSSTGNTEAFF. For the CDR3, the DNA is TGTGCCAGCAGCTCGACAGGGAACACTGAAGCTTTCTTT.

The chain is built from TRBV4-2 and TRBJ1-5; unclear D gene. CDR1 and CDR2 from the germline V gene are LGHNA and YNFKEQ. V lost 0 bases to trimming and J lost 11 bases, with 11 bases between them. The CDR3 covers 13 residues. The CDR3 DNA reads TGTGCCAGCAGCCAAGAGAGCGAGGGATCCCAGCATTTT. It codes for CASSQESEGSQHF.

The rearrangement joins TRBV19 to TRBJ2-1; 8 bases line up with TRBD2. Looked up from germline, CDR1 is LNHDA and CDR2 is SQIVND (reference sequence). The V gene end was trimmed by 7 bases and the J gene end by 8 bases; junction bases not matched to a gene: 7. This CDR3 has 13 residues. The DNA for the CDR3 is TGTGCCAGTACGGGGGGGGGATACCATGAGCAGTTCTTC. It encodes CASTGGGYHEQFF.

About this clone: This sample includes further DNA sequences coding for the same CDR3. The DNA of the CDR3 is TGCGCCAGCAGCTACCGGACAGCTGGGGCCAACGTCCTGACTTTC. This encodes CASSYRTAGANVLTF. The V call is TRBV5-1, the J call TRBJ2-6; a weak D match, TRBD1 (6 bases). V was cut by 3 bases and J by 2 bases, with 9 bases left in between. Germline V gene sequence: CDR1 SGHRS, CDR2 YFSETQ. The CDR3 totals 15 residues.

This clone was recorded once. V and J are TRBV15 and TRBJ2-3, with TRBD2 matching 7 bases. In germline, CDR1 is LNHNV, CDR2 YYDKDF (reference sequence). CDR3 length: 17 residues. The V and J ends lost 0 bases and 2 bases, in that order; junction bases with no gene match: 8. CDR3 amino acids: CATSREVGRGTTDTQYF. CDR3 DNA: TGTGCCACCAGCAGAGAAGTTGGGCGGGGGACCACAGATACGCAGTATTTT.

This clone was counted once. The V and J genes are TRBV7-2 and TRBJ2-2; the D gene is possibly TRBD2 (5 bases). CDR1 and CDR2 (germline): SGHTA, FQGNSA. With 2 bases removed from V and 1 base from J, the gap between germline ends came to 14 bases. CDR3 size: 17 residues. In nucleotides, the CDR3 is TGTGCCAGCAGCTTAAGACGGGAAGGGATGAACACCGGGGAGCTGTTTTTT. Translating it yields CASSLRREGMNTGELFF.

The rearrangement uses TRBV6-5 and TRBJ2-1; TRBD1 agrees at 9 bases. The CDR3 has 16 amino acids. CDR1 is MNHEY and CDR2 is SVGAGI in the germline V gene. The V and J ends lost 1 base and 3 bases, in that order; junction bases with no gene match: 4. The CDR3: CASSYFRDRDYNEQFF. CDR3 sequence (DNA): TGTGCCAGCAGTTACTTCCGGGACAGGGACTACAATGAGCAGTTCTTC.

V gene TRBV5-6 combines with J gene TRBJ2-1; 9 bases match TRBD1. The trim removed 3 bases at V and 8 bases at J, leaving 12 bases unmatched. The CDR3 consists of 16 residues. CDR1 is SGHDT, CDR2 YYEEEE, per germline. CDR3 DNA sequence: TGTGCCAGCAGCTCGCCTGGGACAGGGTTTGTAGATGAGCAGTTCTTC. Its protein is CASSSPGTGFVDEQFF.

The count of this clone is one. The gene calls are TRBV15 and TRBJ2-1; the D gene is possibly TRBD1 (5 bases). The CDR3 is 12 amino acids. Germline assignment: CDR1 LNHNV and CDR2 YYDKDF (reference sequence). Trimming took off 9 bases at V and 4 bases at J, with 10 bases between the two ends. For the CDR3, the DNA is TGTGCCACTTCCGACAGTTACAATGAGCAGTTCTTC. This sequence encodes CATSDSYNEQFF.

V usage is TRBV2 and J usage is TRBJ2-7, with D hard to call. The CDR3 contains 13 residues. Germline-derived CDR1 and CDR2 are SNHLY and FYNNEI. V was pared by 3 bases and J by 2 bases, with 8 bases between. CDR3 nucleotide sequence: TGTGCCAGCAGTGACCAAAACACCTACGAGCAGTACTTC. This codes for CASSDQNTYEQYF.

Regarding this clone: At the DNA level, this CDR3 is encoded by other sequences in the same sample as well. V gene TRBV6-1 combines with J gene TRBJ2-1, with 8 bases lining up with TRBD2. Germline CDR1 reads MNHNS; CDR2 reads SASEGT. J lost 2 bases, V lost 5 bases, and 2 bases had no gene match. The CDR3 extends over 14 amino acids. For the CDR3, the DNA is TGTGCCAGCAGTTTTAGCGGGACCTACAATGAGCAGTTCTTC. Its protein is CASSFSGTYNEQFF.

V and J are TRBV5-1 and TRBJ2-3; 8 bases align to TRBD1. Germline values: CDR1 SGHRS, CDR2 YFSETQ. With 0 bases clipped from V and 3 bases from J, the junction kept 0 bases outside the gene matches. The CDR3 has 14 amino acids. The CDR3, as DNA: TGCGCCAGCAGCTTGGGGGACAGGACAGATACGCAGTATTTT. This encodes CASSLGDRTDTQYF.

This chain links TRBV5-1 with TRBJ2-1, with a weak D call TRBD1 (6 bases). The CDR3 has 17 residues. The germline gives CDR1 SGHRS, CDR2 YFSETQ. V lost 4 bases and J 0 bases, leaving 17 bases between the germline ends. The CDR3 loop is CASSPRTVISSYNEQFF. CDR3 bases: TGCGCCAGCAGCCCGAGGACAGTTATTAGCTCCTACAATGAGCAGTTCTTC. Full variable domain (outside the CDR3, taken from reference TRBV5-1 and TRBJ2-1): KAGVTQTPRYLIKTRGQQVTLSCSPISGHRSVSWYQQTPGQGLQFLFEYFSETQRNKGNFPGRFSGRQFSNSRSEMNVSTLELGDSALYLCASSPRTVISSYNEQFFGPGTRLTVL.

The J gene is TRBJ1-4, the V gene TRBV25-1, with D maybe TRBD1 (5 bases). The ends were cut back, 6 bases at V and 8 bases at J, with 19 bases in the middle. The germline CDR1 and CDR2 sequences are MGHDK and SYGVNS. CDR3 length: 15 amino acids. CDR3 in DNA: TGTGCCAGCAGGAAAGAGGGGACCGGAGGGGAAAAACTGTTTTTT. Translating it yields CASRKEGTGGEKLFF.

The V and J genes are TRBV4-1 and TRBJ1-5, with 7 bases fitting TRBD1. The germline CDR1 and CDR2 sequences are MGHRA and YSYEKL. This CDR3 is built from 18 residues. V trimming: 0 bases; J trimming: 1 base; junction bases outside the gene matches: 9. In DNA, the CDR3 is TGCGCCAGCAGCCAAGATTCGCAGGGGGTCGGGAGCAATCAGCCCCAGCATTTT. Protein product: CASSQDSQGVGSNQPQHF.

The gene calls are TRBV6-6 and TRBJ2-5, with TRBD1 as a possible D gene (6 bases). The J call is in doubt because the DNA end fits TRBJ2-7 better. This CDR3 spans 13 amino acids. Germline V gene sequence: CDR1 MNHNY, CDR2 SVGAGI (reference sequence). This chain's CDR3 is CAGSRGLTYEQYF. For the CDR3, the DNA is TGTGCCGGAAGCAGGGGCCTGACCTACGAGCAGTACTTC.

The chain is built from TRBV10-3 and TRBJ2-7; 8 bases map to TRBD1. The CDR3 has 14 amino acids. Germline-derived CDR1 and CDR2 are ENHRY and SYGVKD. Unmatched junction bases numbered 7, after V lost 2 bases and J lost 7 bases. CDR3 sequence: CAISETQGAGEQYF. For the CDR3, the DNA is TGTGCCATCAGTGAGACCCAGGGGGCGGGAGAGCAGTACTTC.

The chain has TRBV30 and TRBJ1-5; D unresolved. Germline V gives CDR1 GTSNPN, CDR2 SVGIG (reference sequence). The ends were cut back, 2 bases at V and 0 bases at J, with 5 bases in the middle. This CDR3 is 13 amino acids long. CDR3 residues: CAWSPSSNQPQHF. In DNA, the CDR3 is TGTGCCTGGAGTCCCTCTAGCAATCAGCCCCAGCATTTT.

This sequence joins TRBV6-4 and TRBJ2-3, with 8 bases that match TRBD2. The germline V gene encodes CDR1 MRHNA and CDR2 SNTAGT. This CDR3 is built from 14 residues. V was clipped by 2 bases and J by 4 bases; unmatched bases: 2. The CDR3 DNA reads TGTGCCAGCAGTGACCGGGGGGGTGCAGATACGCAGTATTTT. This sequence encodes CASSDRGGADTQYF.

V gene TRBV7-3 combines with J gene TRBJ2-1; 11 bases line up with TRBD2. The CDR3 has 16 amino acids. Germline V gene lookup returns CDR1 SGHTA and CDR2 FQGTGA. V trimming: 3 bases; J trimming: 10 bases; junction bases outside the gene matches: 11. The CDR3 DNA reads TGTGCCAGCAGCTTTACCGGGACTAGCGGAGCTCAGGAGCAGTTCTTC. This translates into CASSFTGTSGAQEQFF.

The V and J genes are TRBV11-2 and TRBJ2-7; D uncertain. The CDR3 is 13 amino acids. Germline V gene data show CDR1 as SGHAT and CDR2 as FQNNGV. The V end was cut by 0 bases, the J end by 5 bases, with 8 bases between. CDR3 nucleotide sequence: TGTGCCAGCAGCTTAGATATGACTGACGAGCAGTACTTC. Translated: CASSLDMTDEQYF.

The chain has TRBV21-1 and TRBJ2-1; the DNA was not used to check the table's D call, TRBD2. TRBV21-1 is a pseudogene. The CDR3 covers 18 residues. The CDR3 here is CASSKELAGGPSYNEQFF. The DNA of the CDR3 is TGTGCCAGCAGCAAAGAACTAGCGGGGGGCCCGTCCTACAATGAGCAGTTCTTC.

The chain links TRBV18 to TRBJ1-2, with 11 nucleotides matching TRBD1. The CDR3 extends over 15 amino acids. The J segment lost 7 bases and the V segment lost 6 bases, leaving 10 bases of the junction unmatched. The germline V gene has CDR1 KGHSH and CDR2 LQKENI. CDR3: CASSEDRGQGFGYTF. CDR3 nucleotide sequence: TGTGCCAGCTCGGAGGACAGGGGGCAGGGCTTTGGCTACACCTTC.

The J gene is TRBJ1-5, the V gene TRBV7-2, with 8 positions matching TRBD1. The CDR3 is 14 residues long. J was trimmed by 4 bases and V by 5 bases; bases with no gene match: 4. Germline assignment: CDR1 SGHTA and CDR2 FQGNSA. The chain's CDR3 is CASSRDRSNQPQHF. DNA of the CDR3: TGTGCCAGCAGCCGGGACAGGAGTAATCAGCCCCAGCATTTT. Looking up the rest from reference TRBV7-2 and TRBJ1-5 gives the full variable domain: GAGVSQSPSNKVTEKGKDVELRCDPISGHTALYWYRQSLGQGLEFLIYFQGNSAPDKSGLPSDRFSAERTGGSVSTLTIQRTQQEDSAVYLCASSRDRSNQPQHFGDGTRLSIL.